This record looks at one TCR beta chain sequence and its context. Its antigen is not identified. The table came from immunoSEQ multiplex PCR; TCRdb's copy has only in-frame clones and leaves some out. The sample records about 350,000 clones, about 91% being singletons. This entry belongs to a study of Ad26.COV2.S vaccination and SARS-CoV-2 variants. Study findings and constraints: In vaccinated individuals, spike-specific CD8+ and CD4+ T cell responses reportedly displayed substantial breadth.

Per germline, CDR1 LNHNV and CDR2 YYDKDF (reference sequence). V lost 4 bases and J 3 bases, leaving 30 bases between the germline ends. This CDR3 is 20 amino acids long. The TCR comes from a human donor who had recovered from COVID-19. The sample was peripheral blood, taken after recovery from COVID-19. The V call is TRBV15, the J call TRBJ1-1, with D tentatively TRBD1 (6 bases). The CDR3 protein is CATSTFRGIRRGSRDTEAFF. The CDR3 coding sequence is TGTGCCACCAGCACCTTCAGGGGCATCAGGAGGGGGAGTCGGGACACTGAAGCTTTCTTT.